This TCR beta chain emerged from a study of T cells after yellow fever vaccination. For the study at large: Libraries from low-cell-number fractions were prepared with the SMART-Seq v4 Ultra Low Input RNA kit. Whole-study results and caveats: The CD4 and CD8 compartments had a small share of their clonotypes in common. Compared with primary, the secondary response was weaker and peaked at day 5, not 15. Most clones from primary vaccination resurfaced after the booster (approximately 95% CD4, around 91% CD8).

Trimming took 11 bases from V and 7 from J; bases not matched to a gene: 10. Germline lookup yields CDR1 LGHNT and CDR2 FRNRAP. This CDR3 is built from 13 residues. TCRdb redid the calling of the 5' RACE reads with MiXCR, one entry per CDR3 protein. This table holds roughly 260,000 distinct CDR3 sequences, 10% to 15% found once. Points on this clonotype: Its target is not known.

The starting material was CD4+ T cells sorted from PBMCs, obtained 45 days after the yellow fever booster vaccination. V and J are TRBV12-5 and TRBJ2-1; 8 bases map to TRBD2. The source of this sequence is a young man who received the YFV17D yellow fever vaccine. CDR3 loop: CAAGLAALNEQFF. The CDR3 DNA sequence: TGTGCTGCAGGACTAGCAGCCTTAAATGAGCAGTTCTTC. Full variable domain (missing parts from reference TRBV12-5 and TRBJ2-1): DARVTQTPRHKVTEMGQEVTMRCQPILGHNTVFWYRQTMMQGLELLAYFRNRAPLDDSGMPKDRFSAEMPDATLATLKIQPSEPRDSAVYFCAAGLAALNEQFFGPGTRLTVL.